This T cell receptor (beta chain) was sequenced during a study of cytomegalovirus exposure and HLA in healthy donors. Study results and limitations: Researchers reported in a later analysis that a missense DCLRE1C variant was tied to TCR beta V- and J-gene trimming. A highly shared variant cluster was judged a likely technical artifact.

About this clone itself: Its antigen is currently unknown.

Trimming took off 3 bases at V and 0 bases at J, with 12 bases between the two ends. Germline V gene lookup returns CDR1 SGHVS and CDR2 FQNEAQ. The CDR3 sequence is 16 residues long. The primer mix had 60 Vbeta and 13 Jbeta primers. Method: immunoSEQ multiplex PCR; TCRdb's copy keeps in-frame clones and lacks some. In the table there are some 270,000 clones, 80% to 95% of which are singletons. Sample: PBMCs. The J gene is TRBJ1-3, the V gene TRBV7-8; D gene uncertain. This TCR was sampled from a girl aged 2 to 9 in good health and CMV-seronegative. The CDR3 spells CASSLNLGNSGNTIYF. The CDR3 bases are TGTGCCAGCAGCTTGAACCTGGGCAACTCTGGAAACACCATATATTTT.